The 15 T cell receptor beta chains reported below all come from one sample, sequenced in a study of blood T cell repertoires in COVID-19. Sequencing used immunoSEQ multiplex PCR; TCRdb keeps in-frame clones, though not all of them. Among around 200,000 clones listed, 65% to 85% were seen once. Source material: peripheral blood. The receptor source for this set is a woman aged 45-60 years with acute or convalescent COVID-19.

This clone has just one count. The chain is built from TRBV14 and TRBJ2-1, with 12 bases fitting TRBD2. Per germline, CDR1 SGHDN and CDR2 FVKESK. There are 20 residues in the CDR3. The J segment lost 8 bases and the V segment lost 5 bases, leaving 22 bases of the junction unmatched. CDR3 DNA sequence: TGTGCCAGCAGCATGATCGGGACTAGCGGGCGGGTTAGTAGTTGGGATGAGCAGTTCTTC. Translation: CASSMIGTSGRVSSWDEQFF.

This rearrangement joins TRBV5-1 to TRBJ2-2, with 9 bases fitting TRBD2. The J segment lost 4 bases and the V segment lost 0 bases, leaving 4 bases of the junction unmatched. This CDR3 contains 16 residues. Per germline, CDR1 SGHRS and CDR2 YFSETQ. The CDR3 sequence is CASSLVSGSPTGELFF. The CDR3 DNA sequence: TGCGCCAGCAGCTTGGTTAGCGGGAGCCCCACCGGGGAGCTGTTTTTT.

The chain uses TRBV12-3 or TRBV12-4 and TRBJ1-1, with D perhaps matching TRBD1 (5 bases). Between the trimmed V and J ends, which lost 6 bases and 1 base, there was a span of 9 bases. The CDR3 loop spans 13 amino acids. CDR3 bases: TGTGCCAGCAGCCGGGGGGAGAACACTGAAGCTTTCTTT. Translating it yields CASSRGENTEAFF.

The chain's CDR3 is CASRTRVPNTGELFF. CDR3 coding DNA: TGTGCCAGCCGAACCAGGGTACCCAACACCGGGGAGCTGTTTTTT. V gene TRBV6-5 combines with J gene TRBJ2-2; D perhaps matches TRBD1 (5 bases). The length of the CDR3 is 15 residues. Trimming pared 8 bases from V and 2 bases from J, leaving 15 bases between. Germline V gene data show CDR1 as MNHEY and CDR2 as SVGAGI.

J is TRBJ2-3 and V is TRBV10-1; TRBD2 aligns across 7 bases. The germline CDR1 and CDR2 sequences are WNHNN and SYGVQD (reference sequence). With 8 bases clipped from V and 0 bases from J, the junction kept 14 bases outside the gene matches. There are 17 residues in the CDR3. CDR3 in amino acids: CASPKVRNGRSTDTQYF. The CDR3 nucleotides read TGCGCCAGCCCCAAGGTCCGAAACGGGAGGAGCACAGATACGCAGTATTTT.

CDR3 region: CASNTGGRRDGYTF. Written as DNA, the CDR3 is TGTGCCAGCAACACAGGGGGTCGACGGGATGGCTACACCTTC. V is TRBV28 and J is TRBJ1-2, with TRBD1 identical over 8 bases. There are 14 residues in the CDR3. V lost 7 bases to trimming and J lost 6 bases; unmatched junction nucleotides: 10. CDR1 is MDHEN, CDR2 SYDVKM, per germline.

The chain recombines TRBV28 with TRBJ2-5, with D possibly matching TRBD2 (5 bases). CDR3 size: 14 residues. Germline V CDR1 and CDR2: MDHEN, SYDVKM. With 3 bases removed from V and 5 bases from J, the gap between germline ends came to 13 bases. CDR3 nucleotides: TGTGCCAGCAGTTTGTCGGGAAGGCAGGAGACCCAGTACTTC. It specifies CASSLSGRQETQYF. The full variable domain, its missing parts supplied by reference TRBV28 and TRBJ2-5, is DVKVTQSSRYLVKRTGEKVFLECVQDMDHENMFWYRQDPGLGLRLIYFSYDVKMKEKGDIPEGYSVSREKKERFSLILESASTNQTSMYLCASSLSGRQETQYFGPGTRLLVL.

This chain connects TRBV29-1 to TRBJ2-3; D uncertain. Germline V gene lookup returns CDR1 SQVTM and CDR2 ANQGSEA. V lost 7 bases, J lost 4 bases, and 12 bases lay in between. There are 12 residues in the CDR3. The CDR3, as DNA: TGCAGCGCCGCTACCCCCCCAGATACGCAGTATTTT. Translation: CSAATPPDTQYF.

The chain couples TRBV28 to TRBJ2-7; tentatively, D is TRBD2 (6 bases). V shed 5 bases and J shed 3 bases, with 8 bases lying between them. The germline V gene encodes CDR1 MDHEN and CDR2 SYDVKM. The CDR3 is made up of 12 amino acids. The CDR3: CASSTSHYEQYF. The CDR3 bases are TGTGCCAGCAGTACTAGCCACTACGAGCAGTACTTC.

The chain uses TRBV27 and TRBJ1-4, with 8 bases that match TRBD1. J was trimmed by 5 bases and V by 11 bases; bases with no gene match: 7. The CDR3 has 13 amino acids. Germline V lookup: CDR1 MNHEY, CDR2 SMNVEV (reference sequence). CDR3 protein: CAVGTGENEKLFF. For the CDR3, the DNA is TGTGCCGTCGGGACAGGCGAAAATGAAAAACTGTTTTTT.

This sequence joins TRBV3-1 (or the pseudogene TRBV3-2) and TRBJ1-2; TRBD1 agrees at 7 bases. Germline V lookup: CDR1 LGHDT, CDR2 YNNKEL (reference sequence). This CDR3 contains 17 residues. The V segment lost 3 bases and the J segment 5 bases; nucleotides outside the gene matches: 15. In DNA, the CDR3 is TGTGCCAGCAGCCAGGACCAGACAGGGATTCAGGGTTATGGCTACACCTTC. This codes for CASSQDQTGIQGYGYTF.

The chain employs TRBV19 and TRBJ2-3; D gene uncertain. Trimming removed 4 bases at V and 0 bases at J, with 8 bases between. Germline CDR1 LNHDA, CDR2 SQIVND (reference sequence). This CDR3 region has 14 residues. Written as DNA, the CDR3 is TGTGCCAGTAGTAACTATGGAAGCACAGATACGCAGTATTTT. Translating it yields CASSNYGSTDTQYF.

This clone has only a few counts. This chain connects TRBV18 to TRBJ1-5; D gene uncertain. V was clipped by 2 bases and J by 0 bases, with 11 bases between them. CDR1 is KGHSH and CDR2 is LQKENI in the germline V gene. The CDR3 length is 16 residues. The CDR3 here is CASSPYSPYSNQPQHF. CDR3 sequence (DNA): TGTGCCAGCTCACCATACAGCCCTTATAGCAATCAGCCCCAGCATTTT.

CDR3 nucleotide sequence: TGTGCCAGCAGAACAGGGGACACCGGGGAGCTGTTTTTT. Its translation is CASRTGDTGELFF. The V and J genes are TRBV7-6 and TRBJ2-2; 7 bases match TRBD1. V gave up 6 bases and J gave up 3 bases; unmatched junction bases: 1. Germline-derived CDR1 and CDR2 are SGHVS and FNYEAQ. The CDR3 is 13 amino acids.

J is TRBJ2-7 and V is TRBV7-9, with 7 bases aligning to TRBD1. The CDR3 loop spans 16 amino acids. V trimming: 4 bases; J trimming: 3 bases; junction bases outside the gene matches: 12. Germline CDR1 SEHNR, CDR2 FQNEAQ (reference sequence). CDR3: CASSSNFRDSHYEQYF. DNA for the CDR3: TGTGCCAGCAGCTCAAACTTCCGGGACAGCCACTACGAGCAGTACTTC.